These 9 T cell receptor beta chains were sequenced from one sample in a study of early stage breast cancer tumors. Here immunoSEQ multiplex PCR was the method, and the copy in TCRdb shows in-frame clones only, minus some. The data show some 58,000 clones, with around 80% seen just once and approximately 3% held by the top ten. Sequenced: blood. The receptor source for this set is a person aged 25 to 39 with breast cancer.

The chain employs TRBV6-5 and TRBJ2-7; D remains ambiguous. Trimming left V 6 bases short and J 4 bases short, with 16 bases between. This CDR3 contains 14 residues. The germline V gene has CDR1 MNHEY and CDR2 SVGAGI. CDR3 DNA sequence: TGTGCCAGCAGCTTTTCCCCAACTACTTACGAGCAGTACTTC. Encoded protein: CASSFSPTTYEQYF.

This sequence joins TRBV11-2 and TRBJ2-2; 10 nucleotides agree with TRBD2. Unmatched junction bases numbered 7, after V lost 2 bases and J lost 7 bases. The CDR3 is 16 residues long. Germline V gene sequence: CDR1 SGHAT, CDR2 FQNNGV. The CDR3: CASSLSLAGVSGELFF. CDR3 sequence (DNA): TGTGCCAGCAGCTTAAGCCTAGCGGGAGTTAGCGGGGAGCTGTTTTTT.

The chain recombines TRBV11-2 with TRBJ2-7; D is unclear. The CDR3 runs to 13 residues. CDR1 is SGHAT, CDR2 FQNNGV, per germline. Between the trimmed V and J ends, which lost 0 bases and 6 bases, there was a span of 9 bases. CDR3 bases: TGTGCCAGCAGCTTAGACCGGTGGGGCGAGCAGTACTTC. Residues: CASSLDRWGEQYF.

The rearrangement links TRBV6-5 to TRBJ2-5; 7 bases align to TRBD2. The CDR3 runs 14 residues. After removal of 4 bases from V and 5 bases from J, the junction contained 7 bases not matched to a gene. CDR1 and CDR2 from the germline V gene are MNHEY and SVGAGI. The CDR3: CASSSLGRVETQYF. CDR3 coding DNA: TGTGCCAGCAGTTCCCTGGGGAGGGTTGAGACCCAGTACTTC.

The CDR3 loop reads CASSLQMSNTGELFF. The CDR3 DNA reads as TGTGCCAGCAGCTTACAGATGTCGAACACCGGGGAGCTGTTTTTT. This chain joins TRBV7-2 and TRBJ2-2; D ambiguous. From germline, CDR1 is SGHTA and CDR2 FQGNSA. Trimming stripped 2 bases from V and 0 bases from J, with 7 bases between. This CDR3 comprises 15 residues.

The chain links TRBV6-1 to TRBJ2-1, with TRBD2 matching 7 bases. V was clipped by 1 base and J by 4 bases; unmatched bases: 4. Per the germline V gene, CDR1 is MNHNS and CDR2 is SASEGT. This CDR3 has 15 residues. CDR3 bases: TGTGCCAGCAGTGAAGTGCATAGCGGGTACAATGAGCAGTTCTTC. It specifies CASSEVHSGYNEQFF.

The chain recombines TRBV7-2 with TRBJ2-2; D unresolved. Per germline, CDR1 SGHTA and CDR2 FQGNSA. The CDR3 runs 13 residues. The germline V and J ends were trimmed by 7 bases and 2 bases, with 8 bases remaining between them. In nucleotides, the CDR3 is TGTGCCAGCACCTCCCTTAACACCGGGGAGCTGTTTTTT. It yields the protein CASTSLNTGELFF.

This chain uses TRBV27 with TRBJ2-7; 12 positions agree with TRBD2. This CDR3 contains 17 residues. After removal of 5 bases from V and 5 bases from J, the junction contained 13 bases not matched to a gene. Germline loops: CDR1 MNHEY, CDR2 SMNVEV (reference sequence). For the CDR3, the DNA is TGTGCCAGCAGTCCCCCCACACTAGCGGGAGGATTAAACGAGCAGTACTTC. Encoded protein: CASSPPTLAGGLNEQYF.

This chain connects TRBV27 to TRBJ2-1; the D gene is possibly TRBD2 (5 bases). The CDR3 spans 13 residues. Trimming shortened V by 3 bases and J by 10 bases, and 13 bases separated the two germline ends. Germline loops: CDR1 MNHEY, CDR2 SMNVEV (reference sequence). DNA of the CDR3: TGTGCCAGCAGTTTCGAGGGTACGGGGGAGCAGTTCTTC. Encoded protein: CASSFEGTGEQFF.